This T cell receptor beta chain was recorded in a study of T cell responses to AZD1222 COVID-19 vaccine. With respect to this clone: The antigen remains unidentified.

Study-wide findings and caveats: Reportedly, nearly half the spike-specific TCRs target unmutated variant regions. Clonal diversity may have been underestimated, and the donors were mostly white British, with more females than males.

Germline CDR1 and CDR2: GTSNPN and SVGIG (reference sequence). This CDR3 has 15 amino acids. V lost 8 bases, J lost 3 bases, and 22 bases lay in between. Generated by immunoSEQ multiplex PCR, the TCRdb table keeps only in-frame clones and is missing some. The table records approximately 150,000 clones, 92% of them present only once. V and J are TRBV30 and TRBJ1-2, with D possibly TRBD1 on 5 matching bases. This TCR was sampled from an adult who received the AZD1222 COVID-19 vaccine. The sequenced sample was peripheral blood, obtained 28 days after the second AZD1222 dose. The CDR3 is CARGRRSRADYGYTF. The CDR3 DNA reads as TGTGCCCGGGGCCGGAGGTCTAGGGCAGACTATGGCTACACCTTC.